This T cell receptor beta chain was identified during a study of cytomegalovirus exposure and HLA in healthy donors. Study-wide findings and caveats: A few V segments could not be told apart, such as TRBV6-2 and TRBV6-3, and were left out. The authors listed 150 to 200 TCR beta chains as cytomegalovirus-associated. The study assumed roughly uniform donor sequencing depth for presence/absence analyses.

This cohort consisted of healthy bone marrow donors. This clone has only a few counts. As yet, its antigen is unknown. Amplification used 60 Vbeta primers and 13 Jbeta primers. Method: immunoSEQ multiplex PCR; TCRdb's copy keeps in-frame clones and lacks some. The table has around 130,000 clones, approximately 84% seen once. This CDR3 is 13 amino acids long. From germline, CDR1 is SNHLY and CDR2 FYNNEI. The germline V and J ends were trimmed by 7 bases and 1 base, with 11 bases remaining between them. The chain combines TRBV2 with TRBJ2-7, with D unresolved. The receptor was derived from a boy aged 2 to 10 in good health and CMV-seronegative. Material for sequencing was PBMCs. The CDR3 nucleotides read TGTGCCAGCAACAGCTTATCTTCCTACGAGCAGTACTTC. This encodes CASNSLSSYEQYF.